This T cell receptor (beta chain) was obtained from a study of blood T cell repertoires in COVID-19. Study-wide context: Researchers got acute and convalescent COVID-19 samples from the United States, Italy and Spain. The cDNA or gDNA used as material had been derived from T cells, B-cell-depleted T cells, or PBMCs.

Across over 20 US areas, participants ranged in age from roughly 18 to 95 years. As handled by the study authors: Nucleated cell number was recorded as an estimate derived from reference gene primer amplification. This table comes from immunoSEQ multiplex PCR, and its TCRdb copy is limited to in-frame clones, with some not included. From that table come the V and J calls and clone size; the DNA was used to work out D and trimming. The table includes more than 450,000 clones, about nine tenths detected once. V lost 3 bases, J lost 5 bases, and 20 bases lay in between. The CDR3 totals 16 residues. Germline-derived CDR1 and CDR2 are SGHTS and YDEGEE.

The sample comprised PBMCs or T cells enriched from blood (not recorded which). The chain links TRBV5-8 to TRBJ1-1; possible D gene TRBD1, 5 bases. The receptor was derived from a young woman who had recovered from COVID-19. The CDR3 DNA follows: TGTGCCAGCAGCTCCGATCGGAGGGGCATACGGACTGAAGCTTTCTTT. This sequence encodes CASSSDRRGIRTEAFF.